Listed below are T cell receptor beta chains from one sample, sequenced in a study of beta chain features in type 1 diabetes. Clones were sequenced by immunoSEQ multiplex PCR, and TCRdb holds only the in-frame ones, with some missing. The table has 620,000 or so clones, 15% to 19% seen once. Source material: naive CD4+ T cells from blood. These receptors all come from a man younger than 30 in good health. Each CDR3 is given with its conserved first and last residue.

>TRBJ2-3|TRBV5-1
CASRVAGIADTQYF
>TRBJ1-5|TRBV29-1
CSVGAVSNQPQHF
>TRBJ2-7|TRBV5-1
CASSLGGRTYEQYF
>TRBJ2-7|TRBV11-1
CASSFTGAYEQYF
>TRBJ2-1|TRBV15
CATSREQGRLNEQFF
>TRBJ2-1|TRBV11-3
CASSQGVVNEQFF
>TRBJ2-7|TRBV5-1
CASSFPSGDRVYEQYF
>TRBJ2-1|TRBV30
CAWRPPRGSRNEQFF
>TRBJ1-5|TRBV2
CASKMGQYSNQPQHF
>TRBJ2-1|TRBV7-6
CASLGWGSGYNEQFF
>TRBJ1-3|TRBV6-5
CASSYSTGRGNTIYF
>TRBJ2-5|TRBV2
CASSDPDAQYF
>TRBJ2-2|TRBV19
CASSISGHTGELFF
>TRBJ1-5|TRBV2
CASRLLPPGHGNQPQHF
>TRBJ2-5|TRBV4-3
CASSQDFRRQEMTQYF
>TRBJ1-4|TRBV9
CASTVSGTVNEKLFF
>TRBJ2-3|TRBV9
CASSAPGSGGRSTDTQYF
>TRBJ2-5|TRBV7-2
CASSRGLAGGVQETQYF
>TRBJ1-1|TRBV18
CASSPRTGNMNTEAFF
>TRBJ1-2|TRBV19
CASSTGTGGRDGYTF
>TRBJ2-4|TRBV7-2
CASSLELHGGSAAKNIQYF
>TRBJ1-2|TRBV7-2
CASSLGSPAKISYGYTF
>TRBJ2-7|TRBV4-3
CASSQDGTGLIYEQYF
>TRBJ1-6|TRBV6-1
CASRGTIDNSPLHF
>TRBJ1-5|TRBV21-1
CASSNLEGGYSNQPQHF
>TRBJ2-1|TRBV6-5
CASSRQQSSYNEQFF
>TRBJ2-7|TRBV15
CATSDEGYEQYF
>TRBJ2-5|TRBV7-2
CASSLAQASGGARETQYF
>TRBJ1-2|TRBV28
CASSPYSVNYGYTF
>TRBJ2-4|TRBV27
CASKSGKAKNIQYF
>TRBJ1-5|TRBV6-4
CASSDSPQGHQHF
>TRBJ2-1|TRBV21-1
CASSSRAGTGGSYNEQFF
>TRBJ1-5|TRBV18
CASSWGPNQPQHF
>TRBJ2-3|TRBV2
CASSKRLASTDTQYF
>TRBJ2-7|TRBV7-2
CASSSRGGSGEQYF
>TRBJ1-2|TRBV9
CASSRQPYGYTF
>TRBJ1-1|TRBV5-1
CASSLGAGETEAFF
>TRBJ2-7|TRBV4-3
CASSQDSWTGGYEQYF
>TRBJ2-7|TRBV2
CASSAIQGSGTEQYF
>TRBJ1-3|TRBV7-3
CASSLSGVGNTIYF
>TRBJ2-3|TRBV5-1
CASSLGRGPGTDTQYF
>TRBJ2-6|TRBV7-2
CASRRGAGANVLTF
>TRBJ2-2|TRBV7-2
CASSLFSGELFF
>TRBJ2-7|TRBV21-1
CASSNPKLCIRTGGF
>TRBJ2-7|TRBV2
CASGLAESYEQYF
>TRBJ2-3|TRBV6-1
CASSPDRAKDTQYF
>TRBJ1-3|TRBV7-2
CASRPDRGPGNTIYF
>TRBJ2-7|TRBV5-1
CASSLVRTGTSGRASSYEQYF